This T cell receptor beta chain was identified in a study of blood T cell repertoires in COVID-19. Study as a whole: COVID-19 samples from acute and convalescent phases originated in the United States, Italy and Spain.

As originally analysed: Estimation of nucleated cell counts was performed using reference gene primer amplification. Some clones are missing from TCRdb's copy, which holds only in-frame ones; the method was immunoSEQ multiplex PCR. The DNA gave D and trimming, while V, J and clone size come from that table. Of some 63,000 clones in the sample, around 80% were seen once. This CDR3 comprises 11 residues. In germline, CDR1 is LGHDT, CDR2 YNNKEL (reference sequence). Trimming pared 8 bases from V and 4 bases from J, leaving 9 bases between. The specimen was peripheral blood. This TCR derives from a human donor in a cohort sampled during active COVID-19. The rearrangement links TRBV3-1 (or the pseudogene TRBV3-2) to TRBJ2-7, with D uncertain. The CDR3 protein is CASAAEYEQYF. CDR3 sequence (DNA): TGTGCCAGCGCCGCGGAGTACGAGCAGTACTTC.